This T cell receptor (beta chain) was observed in a study of CD8+CD57+ T cells in acquired aplastic anemia. About the study: About 3 ug was the average amount of DNA from sorted CD4+ and CD8+ cells. Healthy CD8+ samples averaged roughly 9.9 million reads. Study-level points and caveats: CD8+ Simpson's diversity did not differ significantly between patients and controls. Between patients and controls, about 30 CD8+ CDR3 sequences were found in common.

CDR3 and TCR beta VDJ profiling relied on genomic DNA as the template. TCRdb re-called the reads with MiXCR, one entry per CDR3 protein. This sample has 350,000 to 450,000 distinct CDR3 sequences, with 65% to 75% found just once. The CDR3 has 14 residues. Germline values: CDR1 DFQATT, CDR2 SNEGSKA (reference sequence). Trimming shortened V by 6 bases and J by 2 bases, and 16 bases separated the two germline ends. Of note for this clonotype: Its antigen is still unknown.

The chain has TRBV20-1 and TRBJ1-1, with unresolved D. Sequencing input: sorted CD4+, CD8+, or CD8+CD57+ T cells (not recorded which) from PBMCs. The source of this sequence is a human donor in good health, serving as a control. CDR3 region: CSAQVGRVNTEAFF. CDR3 nucleotides: TGCAGTGCGCAGGTGGGGAGGGTAAACACTGAAGCTTTCTTT.